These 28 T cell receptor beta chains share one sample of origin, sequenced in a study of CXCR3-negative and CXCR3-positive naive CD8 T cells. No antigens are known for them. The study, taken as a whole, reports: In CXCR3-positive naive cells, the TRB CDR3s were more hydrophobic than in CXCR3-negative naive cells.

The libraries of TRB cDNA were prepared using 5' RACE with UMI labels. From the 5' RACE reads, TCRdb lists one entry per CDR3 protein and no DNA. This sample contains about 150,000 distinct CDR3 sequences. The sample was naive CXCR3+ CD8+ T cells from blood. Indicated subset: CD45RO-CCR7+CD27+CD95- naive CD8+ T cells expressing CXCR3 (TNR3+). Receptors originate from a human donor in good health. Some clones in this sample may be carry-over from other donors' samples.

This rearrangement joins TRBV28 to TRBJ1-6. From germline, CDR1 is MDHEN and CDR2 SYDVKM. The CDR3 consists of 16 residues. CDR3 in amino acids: CASSYDSSSYNSPLHF.

This CDR3 is CSAINKESPLGYTF. The chain has TRBV29-1 and TRBJ1-2. Germline V lookup: CDR1 SQVTM, CDR2 ANQGSEA. The CDR3 length is 14 residues.

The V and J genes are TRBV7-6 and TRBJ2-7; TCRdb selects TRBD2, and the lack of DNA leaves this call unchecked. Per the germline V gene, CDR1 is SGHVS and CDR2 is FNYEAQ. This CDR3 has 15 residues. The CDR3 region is CASSSGLAASYEQYF.

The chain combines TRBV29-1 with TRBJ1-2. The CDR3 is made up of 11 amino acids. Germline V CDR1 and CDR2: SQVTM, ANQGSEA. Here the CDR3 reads CSVDPDFGYTF.

CDR3 protein: CASSFSNGQTYNEQFF. The chain joins TRBV5-1 to TRBJ2-1. The CDR3 is 16 amino acids. Germline CDR1 and CDR2: SGHRS and YFSETQ.

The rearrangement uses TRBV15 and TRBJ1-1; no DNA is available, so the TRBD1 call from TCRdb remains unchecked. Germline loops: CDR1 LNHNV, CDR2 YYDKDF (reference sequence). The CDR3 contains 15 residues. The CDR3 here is CATSREQGKGTEAFF.

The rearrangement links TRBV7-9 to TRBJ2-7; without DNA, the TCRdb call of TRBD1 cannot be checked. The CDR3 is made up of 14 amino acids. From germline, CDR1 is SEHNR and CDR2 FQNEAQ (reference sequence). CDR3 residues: CASRRGDRAHEQYF. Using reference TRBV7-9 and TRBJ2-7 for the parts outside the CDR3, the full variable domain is DTGVSQNPRHKITKRGQNVTFRCDPISEHNRLYWYRQTLGQGPEFLTYFQNEAQLEKSRLLSDRFSAERPKGSFSTLEIQRTEQGDSAMYLCASRRGDRAHEQYFGPGTRLTVT.

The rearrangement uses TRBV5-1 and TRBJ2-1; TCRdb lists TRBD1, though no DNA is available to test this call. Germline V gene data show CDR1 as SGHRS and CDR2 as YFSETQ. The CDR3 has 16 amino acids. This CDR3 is CASSSRGRGPYNEQFF.

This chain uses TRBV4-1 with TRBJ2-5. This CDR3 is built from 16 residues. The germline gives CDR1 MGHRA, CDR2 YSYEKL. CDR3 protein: CASSQVTGRWRETQYF.

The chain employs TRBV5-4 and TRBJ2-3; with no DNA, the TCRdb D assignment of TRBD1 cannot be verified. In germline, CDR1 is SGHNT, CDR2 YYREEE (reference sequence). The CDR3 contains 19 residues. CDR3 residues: CASRSRGRGAKTSTDTQYF.

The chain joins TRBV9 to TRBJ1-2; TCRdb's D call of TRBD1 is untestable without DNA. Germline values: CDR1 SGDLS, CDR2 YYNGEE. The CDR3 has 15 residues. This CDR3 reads CASSRPGTDNYGYTF.

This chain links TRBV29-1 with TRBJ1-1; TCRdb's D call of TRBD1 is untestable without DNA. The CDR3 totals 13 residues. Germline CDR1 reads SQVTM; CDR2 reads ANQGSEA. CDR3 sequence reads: CSASTGVVTEAFF.

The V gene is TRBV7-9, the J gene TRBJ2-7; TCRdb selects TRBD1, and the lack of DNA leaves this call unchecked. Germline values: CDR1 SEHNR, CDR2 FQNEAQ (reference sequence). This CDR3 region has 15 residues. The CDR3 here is CASSSPRDRGYEQYF.

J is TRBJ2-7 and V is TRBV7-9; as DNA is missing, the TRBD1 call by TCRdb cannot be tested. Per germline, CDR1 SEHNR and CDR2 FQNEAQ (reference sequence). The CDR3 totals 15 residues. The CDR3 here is CASSPGGQNSYEQYF. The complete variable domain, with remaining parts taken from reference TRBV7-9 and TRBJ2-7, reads DTGVSQNPRHKITKRGQNVTFRCDPISEHNRLYWYRQTLGQGPEFLTYFQNEAQLEKSRLLSDRFSAERPKGSFSTLEIQRTEQGDSAMYLCASSPGGQNSYEQYFGPGTRLTVT.

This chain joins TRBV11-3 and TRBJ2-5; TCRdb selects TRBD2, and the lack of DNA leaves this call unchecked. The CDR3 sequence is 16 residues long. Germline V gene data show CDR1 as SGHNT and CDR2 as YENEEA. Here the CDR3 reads CASSTSTSGSPETQYF.

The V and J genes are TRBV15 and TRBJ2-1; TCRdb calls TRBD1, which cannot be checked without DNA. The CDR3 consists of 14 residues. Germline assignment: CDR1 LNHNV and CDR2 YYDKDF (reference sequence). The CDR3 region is CATSGTGASNEQFF. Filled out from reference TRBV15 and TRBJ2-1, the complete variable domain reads DAMVIQNPRYQVTQFGKPVTLSCSQTLNHNVMYWYQQKSSQAPKLLFHYYDKDFNNEADTPDNFQSRRPNTSFCFLDIRSPGLGDTAMYLCATSGTGASNEQFFGPGTRLTVL.

CDR3 protein: CSARDGLGGRYNEQFF. The genes are TRBV20-1 and TRBJ2-1. Germline CDR1 DFQATT, CDR2 SNEGSKA (reference sequence). The CDR3 has 16 amino acids.

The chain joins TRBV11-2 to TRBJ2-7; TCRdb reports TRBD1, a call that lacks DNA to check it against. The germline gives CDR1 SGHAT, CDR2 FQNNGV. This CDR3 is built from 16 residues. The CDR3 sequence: CASSLVDSYSPYEQYF.

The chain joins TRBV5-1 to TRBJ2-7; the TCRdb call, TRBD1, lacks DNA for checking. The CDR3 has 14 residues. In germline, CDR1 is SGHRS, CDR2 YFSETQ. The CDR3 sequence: CASSLGQGAFEQYF. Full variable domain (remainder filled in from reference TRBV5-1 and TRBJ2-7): KAGVTQTPRYLIKTRGQQVTLSCSPISGHRSVSWYQQTPGQGLQFLFEYFSETQRNKGNFPGRFSGRQFSNSRSEMNVSTLELGDSALYLCASSLGQGAFEQYFGPGTRLTVT.

The CDR3 sequence is CASSLTSAGGRSEQYF. This chain joins TRBV5-1 and TRBJ2-7; TCRdb calls TRBD2, which cannot be checked without DNA. The CDR3 totals 16 residues. Germline CDR1 is SGHRS and CDR2 is YFSETQ.

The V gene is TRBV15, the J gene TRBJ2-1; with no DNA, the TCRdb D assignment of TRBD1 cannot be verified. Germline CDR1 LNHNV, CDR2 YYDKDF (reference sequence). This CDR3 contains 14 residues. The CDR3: CATSRDSQGGEQFF.

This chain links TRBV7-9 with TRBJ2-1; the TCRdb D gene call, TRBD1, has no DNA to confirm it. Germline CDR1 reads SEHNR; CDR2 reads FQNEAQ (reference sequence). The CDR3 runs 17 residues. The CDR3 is CASSLLPGTGHHNEQFF.

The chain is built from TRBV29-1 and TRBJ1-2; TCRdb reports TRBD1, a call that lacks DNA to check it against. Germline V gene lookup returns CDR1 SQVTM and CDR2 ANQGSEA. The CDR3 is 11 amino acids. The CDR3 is CSVELPRGYTF.

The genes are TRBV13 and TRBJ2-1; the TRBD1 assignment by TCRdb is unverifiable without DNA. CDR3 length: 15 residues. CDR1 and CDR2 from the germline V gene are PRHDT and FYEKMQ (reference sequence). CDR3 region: CASSARDRGFNEQFF.

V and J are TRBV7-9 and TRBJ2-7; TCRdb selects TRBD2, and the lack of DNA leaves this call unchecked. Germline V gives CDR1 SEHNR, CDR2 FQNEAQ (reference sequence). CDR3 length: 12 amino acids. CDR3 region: CASSGEGGEQYF. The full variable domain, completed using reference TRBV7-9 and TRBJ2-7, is DTGVSQNPRHKITKRGQNVTFRCDPISEHNRLYWYRQTLGQGPEFLTYFQNEAQLEKSRLLSDRFSAERPKGSFSTLEIQRTEQGDSAMYLCASSGEGGEQYFGPGTRLTVT.

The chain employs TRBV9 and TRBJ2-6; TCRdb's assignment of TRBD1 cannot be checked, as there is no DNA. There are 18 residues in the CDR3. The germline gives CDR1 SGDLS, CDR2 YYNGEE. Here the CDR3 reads CASSTARDSSSGANVLTF.

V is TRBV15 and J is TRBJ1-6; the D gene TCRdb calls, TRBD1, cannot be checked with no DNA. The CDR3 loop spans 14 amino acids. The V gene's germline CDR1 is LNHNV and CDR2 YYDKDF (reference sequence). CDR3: CATSTQGLNSPLHF.

The CDR3 region is CASSLLAGTTDTQYF. The J gene is TRBJ2-3, the V gene TRBV7-9; TCRdb's D gene call, TRBD2, goes unchecked for lack of DNA. Per the germline V gene, CDR1 is SEHNR and CDR2 is FQNEAQ (reference sequence). The CDR3 has 15 residues.